This entry lists 25 T cell receptor beta chains sequenced from one sample in a study of blood T cell repertoires in COVID-19. This table comes from immunoSEQ multiplex PCR, and its TCRdb copy is limited to in-frame clones, with some not included. The sample yields around 140,000 clones, over 75% seen once. Sequencing was carried out using peripheral blood. All receptors come from a man between 65 and 85 years old with active COVID-19.

V gene TRBV19 combines with J gene TRBJ1-5, with D perhaps TRBD1 (6 bases). CDR1 and CDR2 (germline): LNHDA, SQIVND (reference sequence). V lost 7 bases, J lost 6 bases, and 13 bases lay in between. The length of the CDR3 is 13 residues. DNA of the CDR3: TGTGCCAGTAATAGGGGGTGGGGTCAGCCCCAGCATTTT. Its translation is CASNRGWGQPQHF.

J is TRBJ2-5 and V is TRBV5-1; the match to TRBD1 covers 11 bases. Losses at the gene ends were 3 bases for V and 4 bases for J; bases not matched to a gene: 5. The length of the CDR3 is 15 residues. CDR1 and CDR2 (germline): SGHRS, YFSETQ. Here the CDR3 DNA reads TGCGCCAGCAGCTCAACCGGGACAGGGGGAGAGACCCAGTACTTC. Translated: CASSSTGTGGETQYF.

The chain joins TRBV19 to TRBJ2-1, with TRBD2 identical over 10 bases. Germline V gives CDR1 LNHDA, CDR2 SQIVND (reference sequence). The CDR3 is 15 amino acids. Germline trimming cut 6 bases from V and 4 bases from J; bases unmatched to any gene: 6. CDR3 in amino acids: CASSPGLADYNEQFF. The CDR3 bases are TGTGCCAGTAGCCCCGGACTAGCGGATTACAATGAGCAGTTCTTC.

This chain links TRBV5-1 with TRBJ1-5; D is uncertain. The CDR3 extends over 14 amino acids. CDR1 is SGHRS and CDR2 is YFSETQ in the germline V gene. Trimming stripped 0 bases from V and 4 bases from J, with 8 bases between. CDR3 DNA sequence: TGCGCCAGCAGCTTGGGAGGGCCTAATCAGCCCCAGCATTTT. Translated: CASSLGGPNQPQHF. Together with reference TRBV5-1 and TRBJ1-5, the CDR3 gives the full variable domain: KAGVTQTPRYLIKTRGQQVTLSCSPISGHRSVSWYQQTPGQGLQFLFEYFSETQRNKGNFPGRFSGRQFSNSRSEMNVSTLELGDSALYLCASSLGGPNQPQHFGDGTRLSIL.

This clone was counted between two and nine times. The gene calls are TRBV28 and TRBJ2-1; TRBD2 matches 11 bases. The CDR3 is 17 amino acids. CDR1 and CDR2 from the germline V gene are MDHEN and SYDVKM. The ends lost 5 bases at V and 1 base at J; junction bases unmatched: 7. The CDR3 coding sequence is TGTGCCAGCAGTCTCTCGACTAGCGGGGCTTCCTACAATGAGCAGTTCTTC. This codes for CASSLSTSGASYNEQFF.

The chain has TRBV27 and TRBJ2-7; 7 bases fit TRBD1. The CDR3 has 13 amino acids. V shed 6 bases, J shed 0 bases, and the junction held 2 bases outside the gene matches. The V gene's germline CDR1 is MNHEY and CDR2 SMNVEV (reference sequence). The CDR3 loop reads CASRGGSSYEQYF. The CDR3 region has the DNA TGTGCCAGCAGAGGGGGCAGCTCCTACGAGCAGTACTTC.

Here the CDR3 reads CASSQGDWRGELFF. CDR3 coding DNA: TGCGCCAGCAGCCAAGGGGACTGGCGCGGGGAGCTGTTTTTT. The genes are TRBV4-1 and TRBJ2-2; a weak D match, TRBD2 (6 bases). Trimming shortened V by 1 base and J by 7 bases, and 10 bases separated the two germline ends. The CDR3 contains 14 residues. Germline V lookup: CDR1 MGHRA, CDR2 YSYEKL.

J is TRBJ2-1 and V is TRBV5-1, with D uncertain. Per the germline V gene, CDR1 is SGHRS and CDR2 is YFSETQ. The CDR3 extends over 11 amino acids. V lost 4 bases and J 6 bases, leaving 5 bases between the germline ends. This CDR3 reads CASSLINEQFF. The CDR3 DNA reads as TGCGCCAGCAGCCTAATCAATGAGCAGTTCTTC.

This clone was detected only once. The V and J genes are TRBV7-2 and TRBJ2-7, with D uncertain. Per the germline V gene, CDR1 is SGHTA and CDR2 is FQGNSA. The V and J ends lost 1 base and 6 bases respectively, with 13 bases between them. The CDR3 loop spans 14 amino acids. In DNA form, the CDR3 reads TGTGCCAGCAGCTTAGAGTGGGCTTTCCTCGAGCAGTACTTC. Its protein is CASSLEWAFLEQYF. Full variable domain (rest looked up from reference TRBV7-2 and TRBJ2-7): GAGVSQSPSNKVTEKGKDVELRCDPISGHTALYWYRQSLGQGLEFLIYFQGNSAPDKSGLPSDRFSAERTGGSVSTLTIQRTQQEDSAVYLCASSLEWAFLEQYFGPGTRLTVT.

The chain has TRBV24-1 and TRBJ2-1, with 9 bases aligning to TRBD2. The CDR3 length is 12 residues. V dropped 1 base and J dropped 13; count of bases not matched to a gene: 1. Germline lookup yields CDR1 KGHDR and CDR2 SFDVKD. The CDR3 region has the DNA TGTGCCACCAGTGATTTAGCGGGAGGACAGTTCTTC. It yields the protein CATSDLAGGQFF.

The chain combines TRBV9 with TRBJ2-5; 9 bases line up with TRBD1. V lost 0 bases and J lost 5; bases outside the gene matches: 5. Germline V gene sequence: CDR1 SGDLS, CDR2 YYNGEE. This CDR3 has 15 residues. The CDR3 DNA follows: TGTGCCAGCAGCGTAGCTGGGACAGGGCGGGAGACCCAGTACTTC. It is translated as CASSVAGTGRETQYF.

J is TRBJ2-2 and V is TRBV5-1, with a tentative D call TRBD2 (6 bases). The CDR3 has 15 residues. Germline V CDR1 and CDR2: SGHRS, YFSETQ. Between the trimmed V and J ends, which lost 0 bases and 6 bases, there was a span of 12 bases. CDR3 DNA: TGCGCCAGCAGCTTGGAAAACTCGGGGGCCGGGGAGCTGTTTTTT. The encoded protein is CASSLENSGAGELFF.

The rearrangement uses TRBV2 and TRBJ2-5, with a tentative D call TRBD2 (6 bases). Trimming stripped 8 bases from V and 0 bases from J, with 13 bases between. Germline loops: CDR1 SNHLY, CDR2 FYNNEI. The CDR3 is 14 residues long. The CDR3 sequence is CASHRDSYQETQYF. For the CDR3, the DNA is TGTGCCAGCCACCGGGACTCGTACCAAGAGACCCAGTACTTC.

This CDR3 is CASSSNLLGGYGYTF. CDR3 in DNA: TGCGCCAGCAGCTCTAACCTCTTAGGGGGCTATGGCTACACCTTC. The genes are TRBV10-2 and TRBJ1-2; perhaps TRBD1 as D (6 bases). The CDR3 spans 15 residues. Trimming took off 6 bases at V and 4 bases at J, with 18 bases between the two ends. Germline V gene lookup returns CDR1 WSHSY and CDR2 SAAADI.

The chain carries TRBV7-2 and TRBJ1-1; D is ambiguous. This CDR3 contains 11 residues. Germline lookup yields CDR1 SGHTA and CDR2 FQGNSA. The V end was cut by 3 bases, the J end by 6 bases, with 5 bases between. CDR3 in DNA: TGTGCCAGCAGCTTGCTACCTGAAGCTTTCTTT. Translating gives CASSLLPEAFF.

The chain links TRBV11-3 to TRBJ1-1; a possible D gene is TRBD1 (6 bases). V was trimmed by 5 bases and J by 6 bases, leaving 13 bases between them. There are 13 residues in the CDR3. CDR1 is SGHNT and CDR2 is YENEEA in the germline V gene. CDR3 coding DNA: TGTGCCAGCAGCCAACAGGGTGGGGCTGAAGCTTTCTTT. It encodes CASSQQGGAEAFF.

The chain joins TRBV15 to TRBJ1-5; D might be TRBD1 (5 bases). The V and J ends lost 4 bases and 3 bases respectively, with 13 bases between them. CDR1 LNHNV and CDR2 YYDKDF come from the germline V gene (reference sequence). CDR3 length: 15 residues. CDR3 bases: TGTGCCACCAGCATCAGGGCGGGGTCCAATCAGCCCCAGCATTTT. Translating gives CATSIRAGSNQPQHF.

The V call is TRBV11-2, the J call TRBJ2-2; perhaps TRBD2 as D (5 bases). V lost 2 bases and J lost 0, with 7 bases in between. The germline CDR1 and CDR2 sequences are SGHAT and FQNNGV. The CDR3 has 15 amino acids. The CDR3 is CASSLYGANTGELFF. The CDR3 coding sequence is TGTGCCAGCAGCTTATACGGGGCGAACACCGGGGAGCTGTTTTTT.

This clone showed up just once. The chain couples TRBV6-2 or TRBV6-3 to TRBJ2-1; D not resolved. This CDR3 has 13 amino acids. Trimming removed 6 bases from V and 5 bases from J, with 11 bases in between. Germline CDR1 is MNHEY and CDR2 is SVGEGT. In DNA, the CDR3 is TGTGCCAGCAGCCTTAACAGTAACAATGAGCAGTTCTTC. Translated: CASSLNSNNEQFF.

The chain is built from TRBV28 and TRBJ2-7; D is perhaps TRBD2 (6 bases). The CDR3 spans 15 residues. Trimming left V 2 bases short and J 3 bases short, with 14 bases between. Looked up from germline, CDR1 is MDHEN and CDR2 is SYDVKM. The CDR3 is CASSLRGSGYYEQYF. The DNA of the CDR3 is TGTGCCAGCAGTTTAAGGGGTAGCGGATACTACGAGCAGTACTTC.

The chain links TRBV4-2 to TRBJ2-7, with TRBD1 identical over 8 bases. The CDR3 length is 15 residues. V was clipped by 0 bases and J by 6 bases; unmatched bases: 7. Looked up from germline, CDR1 is LGHNA and CDR2 is YNFKEQ. The CDR3 coding sequence is TGTGCCAGCAGCCAAGAGACAGGGGTTAGGTCCGAGCAGTACTTC. This gives the protein CASSQETGVRSEQYF.

The rearrangement uses TRBV12-3 or TRBV12-4 and TRBJ1-5; weak D call: TRBD1 (5 bases). The CDR3 loop spans 12 amino acids. The V end was cut by 10 bases, the J end by 3 bases, with 10 bases between. The CDR3 nucleotides are TGTGCCACCCGACAGAACAATCAGCCCCAGCATTTT. It translates to CATRQNNQPQHF.

This chain connects TRBV6-1 to TRBJ2-3; 7 bases map to TRBD1. CDR1 and CDR2 (germline): MNHNS, SASEGT. This CDR3 comprises 16 residues. J lost 4 bases, V lost 3 bases, and 10 bases had no gene match. CDR3 DNA sequence: TGTGCCAGCAGTGAGCTGAAACAGGGGTGGGCAGATACGCAGTATTTT. It yields the protein CASSELKQGWADTQYF.

This chain connects TRBV13 to TRBJ2-1; TRBD2 matches 11 bases. Germline loops: CDR1 PRHDT, CDR2 FYEKMQ (reference sequence). V trimming: 0 bases; J trimming: 8 bases; junction bases outside the gene matches: 15. The CDR3 is 19 residues long. CDR3 DNA sequence: TGTGCCAGCAGCTTAGGCCAATGGAAAATAGCGGGAGGGCCCGATGAGCAGTTCTTC. It specifies CASSLGQWKIAGGPDEQFF.

The genes are TRBV7-2 and TRBJ2-7; D ambiguous. The CDR3 length is 14 residues. The V and J ends lost 0 bases and 4 bases respectively, with 10 bases between them. The V gene's germline CDR1 is SGHTA and CDR2 FQGNSA. The CDR3 region is CASSLATRSYEQYF. In nucleotides, the CDR3 is TGTGCCAGCAGCTTAGCTACTCGGTCTTACGAGCAGTACTTC.